This entry is about one TCR beta chain. Its antigen is still unknown. No clone much larger than this one lies a single base away; base qualities are absent. The data originate from a study of patients and donors after allogeneic stem cell transplantation (dated by TCRdb to 2018 to 2021). Libraries were built with RT-PCR. The sequencer was a NextSeq 550. TCRdb reprocessed the public reads (quality trimming at Q25 with fastp, clone calling with MiXCR) and kept in-frame beta chains. Duplicate CDR3 protein sequences are folded into a single record with the most common DNA and genes. This sample is represented by around 200,000 distinct CDR3 sequences; about 37% of them were singletons. Of the sample, 11% is held by the ten largest clones. The sample taken for sequencing was blood, either unsorted or a sorted T cell fraction (not recorded which). This TCR derives from a human donor who was either an allogeneic HSCT recipient or a stem cell or donor lymphocyte infusion donor (not recorded which). It is not recorded whose cells these are; they may come from a transplant donor.

The DNA sequence is given as TGCAGCTTCGGGGGGGCGAAACCTACGCAGTATTTT. The resulting protein is CSFGGAKPTQYF. The chain is made from TRBV29-1 and TRBJ2-3; 8 nucleotides in the junction match TRBD2. Taken from cysteine to phenylalanine, the CDR3 has 12 residues. CDR3 DNA only is kept here, 36 bases in frame from base 1. The germline V gene sets CDR1 to SQVTM and CDR2 to ANQGSEA. V has 8 bases trimmed and J has 8 bases trimmed; junction bases matching no gene number 9.